The source of this T cell receptor beta chain is a study of T cells after yellow fever vaccination. Study summary: It was SMART-Seq v4 Ultra Low Input that prepared the fractions with low cell numbers. Broader study findings: When the response was secondary, it was weaker but reached its peak faster, day 5 versus 15.

The CDR3 loop spans 15 amino acids. J gave up 8 bases and V 4 bases, and 8 bases lay outside the gene matches. A process of 5'RACE template switching, which added a universal primer site and UMIs, was used to make TCR cDNA. TCRdb recomputed calls from the 5' RACE reads with MiXCR, one row per CDR3 protein. The profile shows 280,000 or so distinct CDR3 sequences, approximately 10% of them singletons. As concerns this clonotype: What it binds is not known.

Specimen: CD4+ T cells sorted from PBMCs, collected 5 days after the yellow fever booster vaccination. The chain carries TRBV12-3 or TRBV12-4 and TRBJ1-4, with 9 bases that match TRBD1. The sequence came from a man between 18 and 35 years old who received the YFV17D yellow fever vaccine. The CDR3 is CASSSPGQGSEKLFF. DNA of the CDR3: TGTGCCAGCAGTTCCCCGGGACAGGGAAGCGAAAAACTGTTTTTT.